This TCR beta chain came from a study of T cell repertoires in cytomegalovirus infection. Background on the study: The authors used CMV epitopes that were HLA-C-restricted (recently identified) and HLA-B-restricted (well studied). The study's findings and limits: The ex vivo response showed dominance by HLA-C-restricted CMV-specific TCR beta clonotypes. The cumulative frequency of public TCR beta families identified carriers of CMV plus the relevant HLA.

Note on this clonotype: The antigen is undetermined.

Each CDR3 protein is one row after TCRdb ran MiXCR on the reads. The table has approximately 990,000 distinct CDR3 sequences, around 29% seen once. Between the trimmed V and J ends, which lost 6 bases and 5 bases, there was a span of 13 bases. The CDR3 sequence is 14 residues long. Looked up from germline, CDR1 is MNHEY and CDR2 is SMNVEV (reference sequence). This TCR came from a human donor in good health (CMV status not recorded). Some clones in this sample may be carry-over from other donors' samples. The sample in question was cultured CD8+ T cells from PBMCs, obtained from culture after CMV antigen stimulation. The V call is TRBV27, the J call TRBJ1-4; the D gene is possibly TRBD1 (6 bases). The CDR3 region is CASRPGVANEKLFF. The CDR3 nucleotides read TGTGCCAGCAGGCCAGGGGTCGCGAATGAAAAACTGTTTTTT.